Presented here are 30 T cell receptor beta chains from one specimen sequenced in a study of identical twins. TCRdb redid the calling of the 5' RACE reads with MiXCR, one entry per CDR3 protein. The top ten hold approximately 0.29% of the sample, which has some 1,600,000 distinct CDR3 sequences, roughly a third seen once. The specimen was cord blood. The receptor source for this set is a newborn girl in good health.

This clonotype has a single count. This sequence may be a read error, since a much larger clone differs from it by one base. The rearrangement uses TRBV21-1 and TRBJ2-4; TRBD1 is the table's D call, not checked against the DNA. TRBV21-1 corresponds to a pseudogene. The CDR3 loop spans 13 amino acids. DNA for the CDR3: TGTGCCAGCCGCCTAGGGGGTGGAAACATTCAGTACTTC. Residues: CASRLGGGNIQYF.

This clonotype was observed a few times. The gene calls are TRBV12-3 or TRBV12-4 and TRBJ1-2, with D perhaps TRBD1 (5 bases). Deletions cut 2 bases from V and 6 bases from J, with 13 bases between. This CDR3 spans 14 amino acids. The chain's CDR3 is CASSLKVRGHGYTF. In DNA form, the CDR3 reads TGTGCCAGCAGTTTAAAGGTCCGGGGACATGGCTACACCTTC.

CDR3: CASSQGTGVGFQETQYF. In nucleotides, the CDR3 is TGTGCCAGCAGCCAGGGGACAGGGGTAGGCTTCCAAGAGACCCAGTACTTC. The V call is TRBV7-9, the J call TRBJ2-5; 10 nucleotides agree with TRBD1. The length of the CDR3 is 17 residues. The trim removed 5 bases at V and 1 base at J, leaving 10 bases unmatched. From germline, CDR1 is SEHNR and CDR2 FQNEAQ (reference sequence).

The gene calls are TRBV25-1 and TRBJ2-1; a possible D gene is TRBD2 (6 bases). This CDR3 contains 16 residues. Germline loops: CDR1 MGHDK, CDR2 SYGVNS. V lost 2 bases and J 9 bases, leaving 20 bases between the germline ends. The CDR3 nucleotides read TGTGCCAGCAGTGAACCGGCGGGGACGCCCCTGAGTGAGCAGTTCTTC. Protein: CASSEPAGTPLSEQFF.

The V gene is TRBV20-1, the J gene TRBJ2-1, with D possibly TRBD2 on 6 matching bases. In germline, CDR1 is DFQATT, CDR2 SNEGSKA (reference sequence). The V and J ends lost 0 bases and 7 bases respectively, with 19 bases between them. The CDR3 has 16 amino acids. The CDR3 protein is CSARDPLGGVGNEQFF. The CDR3 nucleotides read TGCAGTGCTAGAGATCCCTTAGGCGGGGTTGGGAATGAGCAGTTCTTC.

At least ten counts were recorded for this clonotype. The DNA for the CDR3 is TGTGCCAGCAGCCCGAGGCAGGGCTCCACAGATACGCAGTATTTT. This gives the protein CASSPRQGSTDTQYF. The chain joins TRBV12-3 or TRBV12-4 to TRBJ2-3; D possibly corresponds to TRBD1 (5 bases). The CDR3 loop spans 15 amino acids. V shed 6 bases and J shed 2 bases, with 15 bases lying between them.

V and J are TRBV6-2 or TRBV6-3 and TRBJ1-1; TRBD1 is a possible D gene (5 bases). With 0 bases removed from V and 6 bases from J, the gap between germline ends came to 17 bases. CDR1 MNHEY and CDR2 SVGEGT come from the germline V gene. CDR3 length: 16 amino acids. DNA of the CDR3: TGTGCCAGCAGTTACTCGGTTGGTCCAGGGTGGCCTGAAGCTTTCTTT. As protein: CASSYSVGPGWPEAFF.

The genes are TRBV13 and TRBJ2-5; D is uncertain. V was clipped by 0 bases and J by 13 bases, with 21 bases between them. CDR1 is PRHDT, CDR2 FYEKMQ, per germline (reference sequence). The CDR3 consists of 15 residues. The CDR3 region has the DNA TGTGCCAGCAGCTTAGGCTATGGAATGGCTCGCGAGCGGTACTTC. This encodes CASSLGYGMARERYF.

The chain recombines TRBV7-9 with TRBJ2-1, with 8 bases aligning to TRBD1. V shed 5 bases, J shed 10 bases, and the junction held 13 bases outside the gene matches. Germline CDR1 and CDR2: SEHNR and FQNEAQ (reference sequence). The CDR3 totals 15 residues. CDR3 DNA sequence: TGTGCCAGCAGCCGAAACGGGACAGGTGTCTACGAGCAGTTCTTC. Its protein product is CASSRNGTGVYEQFF.

This clonotype came up a few times. The chain recombines TRBV6-1 with TRBJ2-1, with D possibly matching TRBD1 (6 bases). The CDR3 extends over 14 amino acids. Looked up from germline, CDR1 is MNHNS and CDR2 is SASEGT. V lost 3 bases to trimming and J lost 6 bases, with 12 bases between them. CDR3 sequence reads: CASSDKSRGNEQFF. The CDR3 DNA is TGTGCCAGCAGTGATAAGTCCAGGGGCAATGAGCAGTTCTTC.

In its sample, this clonotype was seen many times. V usage is TRBV3-1 and J usage is TRBJ2-4, with no clear D. V gave up 3 bases and J gave up 7 bases, with 13 bases separating them. The CDR3 contains 14 residues. The germline CDR1 and CDR2 sequences are LGHDT and YNNKEL (reference sequence). CDR3 sequence reads: CASSHRGEGNIQYF. The CDR3 DNA sequence: TGTGCCAGCAGCCACCGAGGAGAAGGGAACATTCAGTACTTC. Variable domain in full (rest from reference TRBV3-1 and TRBJ2-4): DTAVSQTPKYLVTQMGNDKSIKCEQNLGHDTMYWYKQDSKKFLKIMFSYNNKELIINETVPNRFSPKSPDKAHLNLHINSLELGDSAVYFCASSHRGEGNIQYFGAGTRLSVL.

The genes are TRBV7-9 and TRBJ1-2, with 7 bases matching TRBD1. Trimming cost V 5 bases and J 3 bases; bases outside gene matches: 6. Germline CDR1 SEHNR, CDR2 FQNEAQ (reference sequence). The CDR3 contains 14 residues. CDR3 in DNA: TGTGCCAGCAGCCGGCCCGACAGGGACTATGGCTACACCTTC. It is translated as CASSRPDRDYGYTF.

The rearrangement uses TRBV4-1 and TRBJ2-5, with D maybe TRBD2 (6 bases). V lost 1 base to trimming and J lost 7 bases, with 19 bases between them. In germline, CDR1 is MGHRA, CDR2 YSYEKL. The CDR3 runs to 16 residues. CDR3 amino acids: CASSQVEGLIDGTQYF. In DNA form, the CDR3 reads TGCGCCAGCAGCCAAGTGGAGGGACTCATTGACGGGACCCAGTACTTC.

DNA for the CDR3: TGTGCCAGCAGTTTGGACAGGGGGGGATCAACTAATGAAAAACTGTTTTTT. Amino acids: CASSLDRGGSTNEKLFF. The chain couples TRBV6-6 to TRBJ1-4; 10 nucleotides agree with TRBD1. The CDR3 is made up of 17 amino acids. Germline V gene data show CDR1 as MNHNY and CDR2 as SVGAGI (reference sequence). J was trimmed by 0 bases and V by 4 bases; bases with no gene match: 5.

As regards this clonotype: Mismatch with germline at one junction end may stem from a read error. This chain links TRBV20-1 with TRBJ2-3; 8 bases match TRBD1. CDR3 size: 13 residues. CDR1 is DFQATT and CDR2 is SNEGSKA in the germline V gene (reference sequence). The CDR3 protein is CSAPGQGTDTQSF. DNA for the CDR3: TGCAGTGCTCCCGGACAGGGCACAGATACGCAGTCTTTT.

The chain uses TRBV28 and TRBJ2-3, with 7 bases identical to TRBD1. In germline, CDR1 is MDHEN, CDR2 SYDVKM. The CDR3 is made up of 21 amino acids. The J segment lost 0 bases and the V segment lost 6 bases, leaving 24 bases of the junction unmatched. CDR3 loop: CASSPTAIRDRFRRSTDTQYF. CDR3 bases: TGTGCCAGCAGCCCGACAGCCATACGGGACAGATTCCGGCGGAGCACAGATACGCAGTATTTT.

This clonotype was seen repeatedly, ten times or more. The rearrangement joins TRBV10-3 to TRBJ2-1, with D uncertain. Germline lookup yields CDR1 ENHRY and CDR2 SYGVKD. This CDR3 is built from 12 residues. V was shortened by 2 bases and J by 8 bases, with 7 bases between the two germline ends. In nucleotides, the CDR3 is TGTGCCATCAGTGAGGGGTCAGATGAGCAGTTCTTC. Encoded protein: CAISEGSDEQFF.

The gene calls are TRBV5-6 and TRBJ2-7; D ambiguous. CDR3 length equals 16 residues. Trimming took 0 bases from V and 0 from J, leaving 13 bases between them. From germline, CDR1 is SGHDT and CDR2 YYEEEE. CDR3: CASSLDRALSSYEQYF. In DNA, the CDR3 is TGTGCCAGCAGCTTGGATAGAGCGCTGAGCTCCTACGAGCAGTACTTC.

This clonotype occurred many times. This chain's CDR3 is CSVGPQGYSYEQYF. The DNA of the CDR3 is TGCAGCGTTGGACCGCAGGGGTATTCCTACGAGCAGTACTTC. This sequence joins TRBV29-1 and TRBJ2-7; weak D call: TRBD1 (6 bases). The ends were cut back, 4 bases at V and 1 base at J, with 14 bases in the middle. CDR3 size: 14 residues. Germline V gene sequence: CDR1 SQVTM, CDR2 ANQGSEA.

The chain joins TRBV5-1 to TRBJ2-2; 9 bases fit TRBD1. Unmatched junction bases numbered 7, after V lost 0 bases and J lost 7 bases. The CDR3 runs to 16 residues. Germline V gene data show CDR1 as SGHRS and CDR2 as YFSETQ. CDR3 sequence (DNA): TGCGCCAGCAGCTTGGCCTCTCGGACAGGGGACGGGGAGCTGTTTTTT. Encoded protein: CASSLASRTGDGELFF.

V and J are TRBV3-1 and TRBJ1-1, with D possibly TRBD1 on 5 matching bases. The CDR3 is made up of 15 amino acids. V shed 4 bases and J shed 1 base, with 13 bases lying between them. CDR1 is LGHDT and CDR2 is YNNKEL in the germline V gene (reference sequence). CDR3: CASSLLPGQNTEAFF. CDR3 bases: TGTGCCAGCAGCCTATTACCAGGGCAGAACACTGAAGCTTTCTTT.

This clonotype was counted between two and nine times. The genes are TRBV20-1 and TRBJ2-3, with D perhaps being TRBD1 or TRBD2 (6 bases each). This CDR3 has 14 residues. Germline V gives CDR1 DFQATT, CDR2 SNEGSKA (reference sequence). V gave up 3 bases and J gave up 5 bases, with 15 bases separating them. The CDR3 is CSASSGGRVDTQYF. The DNA for the CDR3 is TGCAGTGCTAGCTCTGGGGGGCGTGTAGATACGCAGTATTTT.

The rearrangement links TRBV27 to TRBJ2-7; the D is unclear. The CDR3 sequence is 13 residues long. CDR1 and CDR2 (germline): MNHEY, SMNVEV (reference sequence). Trimming took 6 bases from V and 4 from J, leaving 13 bases between them. This CDR3 reads CASRGSLFYEQYF. The CDR3 DNA reads TGTGCCAGCAGGGGGTCCCTATTTTACGAGCAGTACTTC.

This chain uses TRBV13 with TRBJ1-2, with 10 positions matching TRBD1. Germline CDR1 reads PRHDT; CDR2 reads FYEKMQ (reference sequence). There are 16 residues in the CDR3. V was pared by 2 bases and J by 5 bases, with 8 bases of the junction left unmatched. This chain's CDR3 is CASSLSSRQGAYGYTF. CDR3 nucleotides: TGTGCCAGCAGCTTATCTTCCCGACAGGGGGCTTATGGCTACACCTTC.

In DNA, the CDR3 is TGTGCCAGCAGCCCCGTCGGTGGCGAGCAGTACTTC. Amino acid sequence: CASSPVGGEQYF. The genes are TRBV3-1 and TRBJ2-5; no clear D gene. The J call may be incorrect, as the DNA end agrees better with TRBJ2-7. Germline lookup yields CDR1 LGHDT and CDR2 YNNKEL (reference sequence). The CDR3 contains 12 residues.

This chain uses TRBV29-1 with TRBJ2-4, with TRBD1 matching 8 bases. Germline V CDR1 and CDR2: SQVTM, ANQGSEA. Unmatched junction bases numbered 15, after V lost 7 bases and J lost 13 bases. This CDR3 has 13 residues. CDR3 loop: CSGSGGAVGEQYF. The CDR3 DNA follows: TGCAGCGGCTCAGGGGGCGCGGTGGGGGAGCAGTACTTC.

CDR3 residues: CSALRGPTNEKLFF. The CDR3 DNA reads as TGCAGTGCGCTAAGGGGGCCCACTAATGAAAAACTGTTTTTT. This sequence joins TRBV20-1 and TRBJ1-4; TRBD1 matches at 7 bases. Germline assignment: CDR1 DFQATT and CDR2 SNEGSKA (reference sequence). J was trimmed by 2 bases and V by 6 bases; bases with no gene match: 6. The CDR3 is 14 residues long.

This clonotype was counted a few times. The genes are TRBV28 and TRBJ2-5; no reliable D call. The DNA end lines up better with TRBJ2-4; the J call may be wrong. The CDR3 sequence is 17 residues long. The germline CDR1 and CDR2 sequences are MDHEN and SYDVKM. This CDR3 is CASSFRRPSLAKNIQYF. CDR3 bases: TGTGCCAGCAGTTTCCGCCGTCCCTCCCTAGCCAAAAACATTCAGTACTTC.

The V call is TRBV25-1, the J call TRBJ2-3, with 9 bases aligning to TRBD1. J lost 2 bases, V lost 4 bases, and 7 bases had no gene match. In germline, CDR1 is MGHDK, CDR2 SYGVNS. The CDR3 contains 16 residues. CDR3 loop: CASSGFRDRDTDTQYF. Here the CDR3 DNA reads TGTGCCAGCAGTGGTTTCCGGGACAGGGACACAGATACGCAGTATTTT. Full variable domain (missing parts from reference TRBV25-1 and TRBJ2-3): EADIYQTPRYLVIGTGKKITLECSQTMGHDKMYWYQQDPGMELHLIHYSYGVNSTEKGDLSSESTVSRIRTEHFPLTLESARPSHTSQYLCASSGFRDRDTDTQYFGPGTRLTVL.

This clonotype came up many times. This chain links TRBV29-1 with TRBJ2-1; 7 bases are a match to TRBD1. Germline-derived CDR1 and CDR2 are SQVTM and ANQGSEA. There are 16 residues in the CDR3. With V trimmed by 2 bases and J by 2 bases, 9 bases remained unmatched. DNA of the CDR3: TGCAGCGTTGAACCCTGGCCAGGGGGTACCTACAATGAGCAGTTCTTC. Translation gives CSVEPWPGGTYNEQFF.